The 27 T cell receptor beta chains reported below all come from one sample, sequenced in a study of regulatory T cells in long-lasting Graves disease. The time point was: persistent/refractory GD, antithyroid drugs over 5 years with positive TRAb. With RNA extracted from PBMCs as input, the TCR library was made. Libraries of TCR beta came from iRepertoire HTBI primers plus Arm-PCR of CDR3 regions. TCRdb reprocessed the multiplex PCR reads with MiXCR, giving one entry per CDR3 protein. The table lists 300,000 or so distinct CDR3 sequences, about 18% of them singletons, with over 25% in the top ten. Source: peripheral blood mononuclear cells (PBMCs), taken when the disease was refractory, from a patient treated with antithyroid drugs. These receptors were obtained from a female donor with Graves disease.

This clonotype was detected ten times or more. The rearrangement uses TRBV18 and TRBJ2-5; D is undetermined. CDR3 length: 12 residues. With 2 bases removed from V and 4 bases from J, the gap between germline ends came to 5 bases. Germline V CDR1 and CDR2: KGHSH, LQKENI. The CDR3 sequence is CASSPSPETQYF. DNA of the CDR3: TGTGCCAGCTCACCAAGCCCAGAGACCCAGTACTTC.

This chain links TRBV3-1 with TRBJ1-2, with D perhaps TRBD1 (5 bases). V was cut by 1 base and J by 4 bases, with 13 bases left in between. The germline gives CDR1 LGHDT, CDR2 YNNKEL (reference sequence). The CDR3 runs 15 residues. The CDR3 loop is CASSQGGVMGYGYTF. The CDR3 DNA reads as TGTGCCAGCAGCCAAGGAGGGGTGATGGGCTATGGCTACACCTTC. The full variable domain, rest sourced from reference TRBV3-1 and TRBJ1-2, is DTAVSQTPKYLVTQMGNDKSIKCEQNLGHDTMYWYKQDSKKFLKIMFSYNNKELIINETVPNRFSPKSPDKAHLNLHINSLELGDSAVYFCASSQGGVMGYGYTFGSGTRLTVV.

Many counts were recorded for this clonotype. This chain links TRBV27 with TRBJ1-1; unclear D gene. The ends were cut back, 2 bases at V and 4 bases at J, with 11 bases in the middle. The CDR3 loop spans 14 amino acids. CDR1 and CDR2 (germline): MNHEY, SMNVEV (reference sequence). CDR3 nucleotides: TGTGCCAGCAGTTTAACCCGAGTAGGCACTGAAGCTTTCTTT. It codes for CASSLTRVGTEAFF.

This clonotype was counted only a few times. The chain uses TRBV20-1 and TRBJ2-7, with D tentatively TRBD1 (7 bases). Germline values: CDR1 DFQATT, CDR2 SNEGSKA (reference sequence). Trimming removed 6 bases at V and 4 bases at J, with 22 bases between. CDR3 size: 15 residues. CDR3 nucleotides: TGCAGTGCAAGGCGGCCAGGGGGGCAGAGGTACGAGCAGTACTTC. It specifies CSARRPGGQRYEQYF.

This clonotype was seen repeatedly, ten times or more. V gene TRBV11-2 combines with J gene TRBJ2-7; 10 bases map to TRBD2. J was trimmed by 1 base and V by 5 bases; bases with no gene match: 14. This CDR3 contains 18 residues. CDR1 is SGHAT and CDR2 is FQNNGV in the germline V gene. CDR3 DNA: TGTGCCAGCAGCCACCCACCCGATCTAGCGGGGGAGTCCTACGAGCAGTACTTC. This codes for CASSHPPDLAGESYEQYF.

The V gene is TRBV6-1, the J gene TRBJ2-1; D might be TRBD1 (5 bases). Germline CDR1 is MNHNS and CDR2 is SASEGT. V was clipped by 6 bases and J by 0 bases, with 15 bases between them. This CDR3 comprises 16 residues. The CDR3 nucleotides are TGTGCCAGCAGCGAAATGTACAGGTTCTCCTACAATGAGCAGTTCTTC. Translated: CASSEMYRFSYNEQFF.

In its sample, this clonotype was seen many times. V gene TRBV6-1 combines with J gene TRBJ1-1; D is perhaps TRBD1 (5 bases). Trimming took off 6 bases at V and 5 bases at J, with 13 bases between the two ends. This CDR3 region has 13 residues. CDR1 is MNHNS, CDR2 SASEGT, per germline. CDR3 coding DNA: TGTGCCAGCAGAACATGGGGGAGGACTGAAGCTTTCTTT. It codes for CASRTWGRTEAFF.

This clonotype was found many times. The J gene is TRBJ2-2, the V gene TRBV11-2; D remains ambiguous. Germline V gene lookup returns CDR1 SGHAT and CDR2 FQNNGV. The CDR3 contains 12 residues. Trimming cost V 5 bases and J 5 bases, with 6 bases left between them. The CDR3 DNA follows: TGTGCCAGCAGCCCCCGAACCGGGGAGCTGTTTTTT. It translates to CASSPRTGELFF.

The V gene is TRBV5-1, the J gene TRBJ2-2; TRBD2 matches 12 bases. The CDR3 spans 21 residues. The V and J ends lost 3 bases and 7 bases, in that order; junction bases with no gene match: 22. The germline gives CDR1 SGHRS, CDR2 YFSETQ. CDR3 in amino acids: CASSSEERSSGRAGESGELFF. CDR3 bases: TGCGCCAGCAGCTCAGAGGAAAGGTCTAGCGGGAGGGCCGGGGAAAGCGGGGAGCTGTTTTTT.

This clonotype occurred a few times. This chain links TRBV6-1 with TRBJ2-5; 15 bases are shared with TRBD2. The V gene end was trimmed by 4 bases and the J gene end by 5 bases; junction bases not matched to a gene: 5. Germline assignment: CDR1 MNHNS and CDR2 SASEGT. The CDR3 covers 16 residues. The CDR3: CASSGTSGGASETQYF. For the CDR3, the DNA is TGTGCCAGCAGTGGGACTAGCGGGGGGGCCTCGGAGACCCAGTACTTC.

The chain uses TRBV7-3 and TRBJ1-5, with D hard to call. Looked up from germline, CDR1 is SGHTA and CDR2 is FQGTGA. V lost 3 bases and J lost 6, with 9 bases in between. This CDR3 has 13 residues. This CDR3 reads CASSFFAGQPQHF. The DNA of the CDR3 is TGTGCCAGCAGCTTTTTCGCGGGTCAGCCCCAGCATTTT.

The table lists this clonotype with many counts. V is TRBV20-1 and J is TRBJ1-6; 9 nucleotides line up with TRBD1. Germline V gene sequence: CDR1 DFQATT, CDR2 SNEGSKA (reference sequence). The ends lost 0 bases at V and 10 bases at J; junction bases unmatched: 10. The CDR3 is 16 residues long. Here the CDR3 DNA reads TGCAGTGCTAGAGAGCCAACCGGGACAGGGCGATCACCCCTCCACTTT. Encoded protein: CSAREPTGTGRSPLHF.

This clonotype was counted ten times or more. This chain connects TRBV18 to TRBJ1-5, with 7 bases lining up with TRBD1. Trimming at V came to 6 bases and at J to 0 bases, leaving 2 bases not matched to a gene. The CDR3 has 14 amino acids. The germline gives CDR1 KGHSH, CDR2 LQKENI. The CDR3 nucleotides are TGTGCCAGCTCTGGGACAGTTAGCAATCAGCCCCAGCATTTT. Its translation: CASSGTVSNQPQHF.

This clonotype was counted ten times or more. The rearrangement uses TRBV28 and TRBJ1-1; TRBD1 might be the D (5 bases). With 8 bases removed from V and 5 bases from J, the gap between germline ends came to 21 bases. CDR1 is MDHEN, CDR2 SYDVKM, per germline. CDR3 size: 15 residues. DNA of the CDR3: TGTGCCAGCGGGACGAGGGCAGGGTGGGGAACTGAAGCTTTCTTT. Its translation is CASGTRAGWGTEAFF. The complete variable domain, with remaining parts taken from reference TRBV28 and TRBJ1-1, reads DVKVTQSSRYLVKRTGEKVFLECVQDMDHENMFWYRQDPGLGLRLIYFSYDVKMKEKGDIPEGYSVSREKKERFSLILESASTNQTSMYLCASGTRAGWGTEAFFGQGTRLTVV.

This clonotype was detected many times. This chain connects TRBV11-2 to TRBJ2-5; no clear D gene. Germline V gives CDR1 SGHAT, CDR2 FQNNGV. The CDR3 covers 14 residues. The V gene lost 1 base and the J gene lost 5 bases, with 11 bases spanning the gap. The DNA for the CDR3 is TGTGCCAGCAGCTTAGGCTTATTGAAGGAGACCCAGTACTTC. It codes for CASSLGLLKETQYF.

In its sample, this clonotype was seen many times. Here the CDR3 reads CASSSDRGGGYTF. CDR3 bases: TGTGCCAGCAGCTCCGACAGGGGTGGCGGCTACACCTTC. The chain couples TRBV12-3 or TRBV12-4 to TRBJ1-2, with TRBD1 identical over 8 bases. Trimming cost V 6 bases and J 8 bases; bases outside gene matches: 8. The CDR3 loop spans 13 amino acids.

This chain links TRBV11-3 with TRBJ2-1; D call uncertain. This CDR3 comprises 16 residues. Germline V gene data show CDR1 as SGHNT and CDR2 as YENEEA. Trimming removed 1 base from V and 5 bases from J, with 15 bases in between. As DNA, the CDR3 is TGTGCCAGCAGCTTAGTTGGACCCCGGCCCCACAATGAGCAGTTCTTC. This encodes CASSLVGPRPHNEQFF.

This clonotype occurred many times. The chain is built from TRBV11-2 and TRBJ2-7, with 7 bases identical to TRBD1. There are 16 residues in the CDR3. Trimming cost V 6 bases and J 2 bases; bases outside gene matches: 13. CDR1 is SGHAT and CDR2 is FQNNGV in the germline V gene. The chain's CDR3 is CASSSIDRERTYEQYF. In DNA, the CDR3 is TGTGCCAGCAGTTCAATCGACAGGGAACGGACCTACGAGCAGTACTTC.

This clonotype was seen at least ten times. CDR3 loop: CASSLSGRAERGEQYF. In nucleotides, the CDR3 is TGTGCCAGCAGCTTATCTGGTCGGGCTGAAAGAGGCGAGCAGTACTTC. The chain is built from TRBV11-2 and TRBJ2-7; D not resolved. The CDR3 consists of 16 residues. The ends were cut back, 2 bases at V and 6 bases at J, with 20 bases in the middle. CDR1 and CDR2 from the germline V gene are SGHAT and FQNNGV.

This rearrangement joins TRBV12-3 or TRBV12-4 to TRBJ2-1; D perhaps matches TRBD1 (5 bases). Between the trimmed V and J ends, which lost 4 bases and 3 bases, there was a span of 22 bases. This CDR3 is 18 amino acids long. The CDR3 reads CASSWNRQGRNYYNEQFF. The CDR3 DNA reads as TGTGCCAGCAGTTGGAACAGGCAGGGCCGAAATTACTACAATGAGCAGTTCTTC.

This clonotype was observed a handful of times. V usage is TRBV7-9 and J usage is TRBJ1-1; D is possibly TRBD1 (6 bases). The CDR3 is 17 amino acids. Deletions cut 6 bases from V and 7 bases from J, with 27 bases between. Germline V lookup: CDR1 SEHNR, CDR2 FQNEAQ (reference sequence). In DNA form, the CDR3 reads TGTGCCAGCAGTACCGCTGGGAGGGGGAGACCTCTTGGTGAAGCTTTCTTT. It translates to CASSTAGRGRPLGEAFF.

This clonotype was counted only a few times. CDR3 in DNA: TGTGCCAGCAGTGAAGTCCGGGGGCGGACCTATGGCTACACCTTC. This translates into CASSEVRGRTYGYTF. This chain joins TRBV2 and TRBJ1-2, with D perhaps TRBD1 (6 bases). The CDR3 has 15 residues. With 1 base removed from V and 4 bases from J, the gap between germline ends came to 13 bases. The germline V gene encodes CDR1 SNHLY and CDR2 FYNNEI.

The rearrangement uses TRBV12-3 or TRBV12-4 and TRBJ2-1; weak D call: TRBD2 (5 bases). V lost 0 bases and J 2 bases, leaving 8 bases between the germline ends. The CDR3 runs 15 residues. CDR3 loop: CASSLARRTYNEQFF. Here the CDR3 DNA reads TGTGCCAGCAGTTTAGCCAGGAGGACCTACAATGAGCAGTTCTTC.

At least ten counts were recorded for this clonotype. The chain employs TRBV11-2 and TRBJ2-4, with D possibly TRBD1 on 5 matching bases. Trimming cost V 1 base and J 0 bases, with 13 bases left between them. Looked up from germline, CDR1 is SGHAT and CDR2 is FQNNGV. This CDR3 region has 17 residues. Here the CDR3 reads CASSLGGLLLAKNIQYF. For the CDR3, the DNA is TGTGCCAGCAGCTTAGGGGGCCTACTCCTAGCCAAAAACATTCAGTACTTC. The variable domain in full, completed from reference TRBV11-2 and TRBJ2-4, reads EAGVAQSPRYKIIEKRQSVAFWCNPISGHATLYWYQQILGQGPKLLIQFQNNGVVDDSQLPKDRFSAERLKGVDSTLKIQPAKLEDSAVYLCASSLGGLLLAKNIQYFGAGTRLSVL.

This clonotype was seen repeatedly, ten times or more. The CDR3 region is CASSHRSSNQPQHF. The CDR3 bases are TGTGCCAGCAGTCACAGGAGTAGCAATCAGCCCCAGCATTTT. The chain uses TRBV6-2 or TRBV6-3 and TRBJ1-5, with a possible D match to TRBD1 (5 bases). Trimming stripped 5 bases from V and 0 bases from J, with 8 bases between. The CDR3 contains 14 residues. CDR1 is MNHEY, CDR2 SVGEGT, per germline.

This clonotype came up a few times. The rearrangement links TRBV29-1 to TRBJ1-1, with D hard to call. Germline V gives CDR1 SQVTM, CDR2 ANQGSEA. V lost 4 bases, J lost 4 bases, and 10 bases lay in between. CDR3 size: 12 residues. The CDR3 loop is CSVGTDLTEAFF. CDR3 DNA sequence: TGCAGCGTTGGGACGGACCTCACTGAAGCTTTCTTT. Supplemented by reference TRBV29-1 and TRBJ1-1, the full variable domain reads SAVISQKPSRDICQRGTSLTIQCQVDSQVTMMFWYRQQPGQSLTLIATANQGSEATYESGFVIDKFPISRPNLTFSTLTVSNMSPEDSSIYLCSVGTDLTEAFFGQGTRLTVV.

This clonotype was found many times. CDR3 amino acids: CASSSLGLTGLNEKLFF. CDR3 in DNA: TGTGCCAGCAGCTCCCTCGGGTTGACAGGCCTTAATGAAAAACTGTTTTTT. The rearrangement uses TRBV7-8 and TRBJ1-4, with a possible D match to TRBD1 (6 bases). Germline V gives CDR1 SGHVS, CDR2 FQNEAQ. There are 17 residues in the CDR3. V lost 4 bases to trimming and J lost 4 bases, with 19 bases between them. Full variable domain (missing parts from reference TRBV7-8 and TRBJ1-4): GAGVSQSPRYKVAKRGQDVALRCDPISGHVSLFWYQQALGQGPEFLTYFQNEAQLDKSGLPSDRFFAERPEGSVSTLKIQRTQQEDSAVYLCASSSLGLTGLNEKLFFGSGTQLSVL.